This entry features one TCR beta chain sequence. Its cognate antigen is unknown. The data were obtained in a study of T-cell memory formation after mild COVID-19. Study background: TCR clusters were mostly donor specific.

Study-level results: Among CD4+ contracting clones, most were CM and EM, and CD8+ ones EMRA. The study found balanced CD4/CD8 in clones contracting day 15 to 85 and a CD4+ lean in later expanders.

With 0 bases removed from V and 4 bases from J, the gap between germline ends came to 7 bases. This CDR3 comprises 13 residues. Per the germline V gene, CDR1 is SGHRS and CDR2 is YFSETQ. The TCR alpha and TCR beta cDNA libraries, bearing sample barcodes and UMIs, were generated by 5'RACE using constant-segment primers. TCRdb re-called the 5' RACE reads with MiXCR, one entry per CDR3 protein. Of about 290,000 distinct CDR3 sequences listed, 15% to 20% are singletons. J is TRBJ2-5 and V is TRBV5-1; unclear D gene. This TCR was sampled from a man aged 18-30 years who had mild COVID-19 (a few samples of this study predate the infection). Cell type and time point are not known. The sample taken for sequencing was PBMCs or a T cell subset sorted from them (not recorded which). CDR3 loop: CASSLDNPETQYF. The CDR3 nucleotides read TGCGCCAGCAGCTTGGACAACCCAGAGACCCAGTACTTC. The full variable domain, its missing parts supplied by reference TRBV5-1 and TRBJ2-5, is KAGVTQTPRYLIKTRGQQVTLSCSPISGHRSVSWYQQTPGQGLQFLFEYFSETQRNKGNFPGRFSGRQFSNSRSEMNVSTLELGDSALYLCASSLDNPETQYFGPGTRLLVL.